The next 6 T cell receptor beta chains were all read from a single sample in a study of blood T cell repertoires in COVID-19. The assay was immunoSEQ multiplex PCR, and TCRdb's table has in-frame clones only and misses some. The sample records 45,000 to 65,000 clones, roughly 90% being singletons. Sequenced material: peripheral blood. The receptors were gathered from a human donor with acute or convalescent COVID-19. The donor label of this sample is uncertain.

The V gene is TRBV3-1 (or the pseudogene TRBV3-2), the J gene TRBJ2-5; 9 nucleotides match TRBD2. The germline gives CDR1 LGHDT, CDR2 YNNKEL (reference sequence). The CDR3 is 15 amino acids. The ends lost 4 bases at V and 1 base at J; junction bases unmatched: 4. This chain's CDR3 is CASSRTSARQETQYF. The CDR3 coding sequence is TGTGCCAGCAGCCGGACTAGCGCCCGCCAAGAGACCCAGTACTTC.

The chain joins TRBV7-3 to TRBJ2-3, with unresolved D. Germline V gives CDR1 SGHTA, CDR2 FQGTGA. This CDR3 comprises 13 residues. Trimming left V 3 bases short and J 2 bases short, with 6 bases between. The CDR3 sequence: CASSFGFTDTQYF. The CDR3 nucleotides read TGTGCCAGCAGCTTCGGGTTCACAGATACGCAGTATTTT. Variable domain in full (rest from reference TRBV7-3 and TRBJ2-3): GAGVSQTPSNKVTEKGKYVELRCDPISGHTALYWYRQSLGQGPEFLIYFQGTGAADDSGLPNDRFFAVRPEGSVSTLKIQRTERGDSAVYLCASSFGFTDTQYFGPGTRLTVL.

The J gene is TRBJ2-3, the V gene TRBV5-1, with D maybe TRBD2 (6 bases). The V end was cut by 2 bases, the J end by 2 bases, with 9 bases between. Germline V gene data show CDR1 as SGHRS and CDR2 as YFSETQ. The CDR3 extends over 14 amino acids. The CDR3 sequence: CASSFGLTTDTQYF. The CDR3 coding sequence is TGCGCCAGCAGCTTCGGACTAACCACAGATACGCAGTATTTT.

This clone was seen a single time. This chain connects TRBV27 to TRBJ2-1; 7 bases line up with TRBD1. The CDR3 consists of 16 residues. CDR1 MNHEY and CDR2 SMNVEV come from the germline V gene (reference sequence). V dropped 3 bases and J dropped 1; count of bases not matched to a gene: 6. CDR3 DNA sequence: TGTGCCAGCAGTTTGAGGACAGGCGTGTCCTACAATGAGCAGTTCTTC. It encodes CASSLRTGVSYNEQFF.

The chain has TRBV2 and TRBJ2-1; a possible D gene is TRBD2 (6 bases). CDR3 length: 11 residues. Germline V gene data show CDR1 as SNHLY and CDR2 as FYNNEI. Trimming cost V 7 bases and J 14 bases, with 15 bases left between them. This CDR3 is CASTGRDLEFF. CDR3 nucleotides: TGTGCCAGCACTGGGCGGGACCTGGAGTTCTTC.

CDR3 bases: TGTGCCAGTAGTATCGACAGGGGCCACTACGAGCAGTACTTC. Translating it yields CASSIDRGHYEQYF. The V gene is TRBV19, the J gene TRBJ2-7; 8 positions match TRBD1. Germline trimming cut 3 bases from V and 3 bases from J; bases unmatched to any gene: 4. CDR1 and CDR2 from the germline V gene are LNHDA and SQIVND (reference sequence). The CDR3 has 14 residues.